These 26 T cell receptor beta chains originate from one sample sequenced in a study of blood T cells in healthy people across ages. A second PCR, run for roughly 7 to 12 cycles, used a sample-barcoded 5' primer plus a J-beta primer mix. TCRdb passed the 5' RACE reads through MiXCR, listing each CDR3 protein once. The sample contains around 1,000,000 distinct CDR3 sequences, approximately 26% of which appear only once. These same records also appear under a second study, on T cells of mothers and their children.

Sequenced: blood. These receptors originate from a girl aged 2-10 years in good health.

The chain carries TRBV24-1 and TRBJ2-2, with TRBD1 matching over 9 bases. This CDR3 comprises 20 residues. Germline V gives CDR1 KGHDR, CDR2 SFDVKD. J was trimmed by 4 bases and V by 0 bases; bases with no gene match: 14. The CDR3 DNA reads TGTGCCACCAGTGATTTGCAGAACCCAGGACAGGGGCCATTCACCGGGGAGCTGTTTTTT. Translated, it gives CATSDLQNPGQGPFTGELFF.

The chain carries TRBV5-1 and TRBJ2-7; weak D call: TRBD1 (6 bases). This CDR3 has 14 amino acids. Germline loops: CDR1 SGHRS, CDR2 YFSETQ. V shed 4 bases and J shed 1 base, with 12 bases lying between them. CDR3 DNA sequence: TGCGCCAGCAGCGGGATCCAGGGGTCCTACGAGCAGTACTTC. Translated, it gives CASSGIQGSYEQYF.

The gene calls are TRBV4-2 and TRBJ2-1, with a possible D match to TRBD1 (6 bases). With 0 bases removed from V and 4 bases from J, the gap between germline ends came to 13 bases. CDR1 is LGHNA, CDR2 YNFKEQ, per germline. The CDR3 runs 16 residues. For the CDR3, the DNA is TGTGCCAGCAGCCAAGATGGATACAGGGCTTACAATGAGCAGTTCTTC. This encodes CASSQDGYRAYNEQFF.

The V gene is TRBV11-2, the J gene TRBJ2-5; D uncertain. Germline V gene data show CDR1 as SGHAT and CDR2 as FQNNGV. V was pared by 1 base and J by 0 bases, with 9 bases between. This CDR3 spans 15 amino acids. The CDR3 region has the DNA TGTGCCAGCAGCTTAGTCCCCGGGTACCAAGAGACCCAGTACTTC. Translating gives CASSLVPGYQETQYF.

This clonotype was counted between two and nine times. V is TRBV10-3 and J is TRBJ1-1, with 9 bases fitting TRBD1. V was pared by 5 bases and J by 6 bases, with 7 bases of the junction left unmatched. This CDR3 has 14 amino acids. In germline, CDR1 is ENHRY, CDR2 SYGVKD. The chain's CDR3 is CAISLDRGTAEAFF. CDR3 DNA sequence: TGTGCCATCAGTCTTGACAGGGGGACGGCTGAAGCTTTCTTT.

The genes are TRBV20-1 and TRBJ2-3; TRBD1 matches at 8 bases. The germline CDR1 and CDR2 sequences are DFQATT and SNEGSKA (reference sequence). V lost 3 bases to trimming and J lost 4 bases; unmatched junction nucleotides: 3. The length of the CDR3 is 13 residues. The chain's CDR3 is CSARKQGADTQYF. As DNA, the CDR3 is TGCAGTGCTAGGAAACAGGGGGCAGATACGCAGTATTTT.

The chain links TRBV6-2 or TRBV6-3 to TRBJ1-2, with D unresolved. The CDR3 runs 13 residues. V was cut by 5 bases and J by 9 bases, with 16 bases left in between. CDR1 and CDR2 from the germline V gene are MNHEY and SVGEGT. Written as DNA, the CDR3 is TGTGCCAGCAGTCTAGGCGGAAGTAGGAGCTACACCTTC. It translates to CASSLGGSRSYTF.

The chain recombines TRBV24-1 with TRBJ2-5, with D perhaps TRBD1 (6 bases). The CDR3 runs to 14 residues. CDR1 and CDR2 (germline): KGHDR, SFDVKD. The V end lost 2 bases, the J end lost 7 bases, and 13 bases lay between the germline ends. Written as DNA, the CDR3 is TGTGCCACCAGTGATTCCACAGGGAGATGGACCCAGTACTTC. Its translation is CATSDSTGRWTQYF.

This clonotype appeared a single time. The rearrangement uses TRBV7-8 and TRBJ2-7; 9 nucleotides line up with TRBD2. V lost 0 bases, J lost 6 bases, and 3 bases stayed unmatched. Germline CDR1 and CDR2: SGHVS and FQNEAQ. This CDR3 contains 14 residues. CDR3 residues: CASSLAAGGCEQYF. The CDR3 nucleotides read TGTGCCAGCAGCTTAGCTGCGGGAGGGTGCGAGCAGTACTTC.

The CDR3 here is CASVSQGYYNEQFF. The DNA of the CDR3 is TGTGCCAGCGTTTCACAGGGGTACTACAATGAGCAGTTCTTC. The V gene is TRBV6-1, the J gene TRBJ2-1, with 7 bases fitting TRBD1. Losses at the gene ends were 8 bases for V and 3 bases for J; bases not matched to a gene: 7. CDR3 length: 14 amino acids. The germline V gene encodes CDR1 MNHNS and CDR2 SASEGT.

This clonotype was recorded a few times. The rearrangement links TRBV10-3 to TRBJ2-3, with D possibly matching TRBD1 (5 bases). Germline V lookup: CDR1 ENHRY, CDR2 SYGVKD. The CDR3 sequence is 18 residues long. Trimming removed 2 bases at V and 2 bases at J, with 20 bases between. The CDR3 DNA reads TGTGCCATCAGTGAGACCCTACAGGCCCAAGCCTTCACAGATACGCAGTATTTT. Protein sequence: CAISETLQAQAFTDTQYF.

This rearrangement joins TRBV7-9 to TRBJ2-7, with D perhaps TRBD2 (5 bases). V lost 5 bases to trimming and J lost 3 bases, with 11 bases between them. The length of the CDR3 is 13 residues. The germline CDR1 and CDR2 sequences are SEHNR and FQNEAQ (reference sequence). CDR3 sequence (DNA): TGTGCCAGCAGCCCACCGGGGAACTACGAGCAGTACTTC. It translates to CASSPPGNYEQYF.

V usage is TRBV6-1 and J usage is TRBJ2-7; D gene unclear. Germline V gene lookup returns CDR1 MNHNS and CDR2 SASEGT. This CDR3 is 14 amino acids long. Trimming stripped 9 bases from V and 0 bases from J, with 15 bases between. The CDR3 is CASTQTASSYEQYF. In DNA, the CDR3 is TGTGCCAGTACTCAGACCGCGAGCTCCTACGAGCAGTACTTC.

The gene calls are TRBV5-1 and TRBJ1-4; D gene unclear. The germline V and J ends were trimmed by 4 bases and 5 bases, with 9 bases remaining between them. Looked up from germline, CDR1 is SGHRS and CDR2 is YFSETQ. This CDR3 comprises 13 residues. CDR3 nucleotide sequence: TGCGCCAGCAGCGTAGAACTGAATGAAAAACTGTTTTTT. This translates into CASSVELNEKLFF.

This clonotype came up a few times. The CDR3 nucleotides read TGCGCCAGCAGCCAAGGAGACTCATTGGGAGAGACCCAGTACTTC. This encodes CASSQGDSLGETQYF. The V call is TRBV4-3, the J call TRBJ2-5; D ambiguous. V was clipped by 1 base and J by 4 bases, with 13 bases between them. CDR3 length equals 15 residues. Per the germline V gene, CDR1 is LGHNA and CDR2 is YSLEER.

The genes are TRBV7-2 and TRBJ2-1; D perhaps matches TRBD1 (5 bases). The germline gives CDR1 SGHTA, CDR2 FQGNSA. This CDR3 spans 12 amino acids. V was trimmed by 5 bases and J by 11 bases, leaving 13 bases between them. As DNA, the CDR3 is TGTGCCAGCAGCATAAGGCAGGGCCAGCAGTTCTTC. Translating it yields CASSIRQGQQFF.

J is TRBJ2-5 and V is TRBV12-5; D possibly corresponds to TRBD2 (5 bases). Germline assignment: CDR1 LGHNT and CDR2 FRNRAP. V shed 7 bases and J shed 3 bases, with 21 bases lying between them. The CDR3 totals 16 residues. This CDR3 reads CASALDSRPAKETQYF. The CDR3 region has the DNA TGTGCTAGTGCCCTGGACTCCCGCCCAGCAAAAGAGACCCAGTACTTC.

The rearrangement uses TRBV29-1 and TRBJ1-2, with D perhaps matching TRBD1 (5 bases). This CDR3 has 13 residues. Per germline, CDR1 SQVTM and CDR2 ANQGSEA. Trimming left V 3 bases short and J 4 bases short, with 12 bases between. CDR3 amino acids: CSVEGEKLYGYTF. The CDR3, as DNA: TGCAGCGTTGAGGGGGAGAAGCTCTATGGCTACACCTTC.

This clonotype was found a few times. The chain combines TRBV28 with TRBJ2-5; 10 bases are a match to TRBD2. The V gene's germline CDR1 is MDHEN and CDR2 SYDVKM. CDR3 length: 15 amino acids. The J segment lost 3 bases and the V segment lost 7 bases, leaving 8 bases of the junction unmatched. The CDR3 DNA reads TGTGCCAGCAATCCGGGGGGGACTAGCGAAGAGACCCAGTACTTC. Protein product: CASNPGGTSEETQYF.

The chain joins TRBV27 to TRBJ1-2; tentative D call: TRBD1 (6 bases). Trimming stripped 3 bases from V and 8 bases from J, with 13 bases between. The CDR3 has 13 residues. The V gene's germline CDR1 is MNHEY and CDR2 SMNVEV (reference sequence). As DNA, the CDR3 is TGTGCCAGCAGTTTCCAGGGGCGTCGCGGCTACACCTTC. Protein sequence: CASSFQGRRGYTF.

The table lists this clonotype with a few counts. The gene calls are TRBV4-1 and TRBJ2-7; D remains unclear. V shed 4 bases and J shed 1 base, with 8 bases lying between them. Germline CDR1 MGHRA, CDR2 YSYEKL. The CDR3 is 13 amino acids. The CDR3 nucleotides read TGCGCCAGCAGCCGATTTGGGTCCTACGAGCAGTACTTC. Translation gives CASSRFGSYEQYF.

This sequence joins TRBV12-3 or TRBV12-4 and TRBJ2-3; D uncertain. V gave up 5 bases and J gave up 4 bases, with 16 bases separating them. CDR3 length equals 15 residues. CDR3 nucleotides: TGTGCCAGCAGTCTGGCAGAGCCGTACGCAGATACGCAGTATTTT. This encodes CASSLAEPYADTQYF.

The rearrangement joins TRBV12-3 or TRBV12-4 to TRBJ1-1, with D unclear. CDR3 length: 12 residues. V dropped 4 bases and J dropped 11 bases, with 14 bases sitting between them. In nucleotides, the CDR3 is TGTGCCAGCAGTTCAGCCAGGTTCGACGCTTTCTTT. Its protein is CASSSARFDAFF.

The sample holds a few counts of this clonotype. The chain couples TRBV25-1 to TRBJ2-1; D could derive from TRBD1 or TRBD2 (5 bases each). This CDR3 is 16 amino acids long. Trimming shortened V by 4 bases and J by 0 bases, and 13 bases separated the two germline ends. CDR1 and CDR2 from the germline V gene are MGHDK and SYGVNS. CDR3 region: CASSGVAGSSYNEQFF. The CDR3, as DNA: TGTGCCAGCAGTGGGGTAGCAGGGAGCTCCTACAATGAGCAGTTCTTC.

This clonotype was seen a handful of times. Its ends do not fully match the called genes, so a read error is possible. The CDR3 DNA reads TGTGCCAGCAGCCTCCTGGGGGGAGGGGAGGTCTTC. Amino acids: CASSLLGGGEVF. The rearrangement links TRBV6-5 to TRBJ2-5; 7 bases match TRBD2. CDR1 and CDR2 from the germline V gene are MNHEY and SVGAGI. The CDR3 extends over 12 amino acids.

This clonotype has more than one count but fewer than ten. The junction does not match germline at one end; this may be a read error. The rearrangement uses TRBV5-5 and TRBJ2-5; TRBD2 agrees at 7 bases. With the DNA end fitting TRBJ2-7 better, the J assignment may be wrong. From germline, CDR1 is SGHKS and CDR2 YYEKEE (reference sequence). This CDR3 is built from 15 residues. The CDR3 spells CAGSLNGGRTYEQYF. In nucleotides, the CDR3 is TGTGCCGGCAGCTTGAACGGGGGGAGAACCTACGAGCAGTACTTC.